Presented here are 17 T cell receptor beta chains from one specimen sequenced in a study of cytotoxic CD8 clonotypes in ibrutinib-treated CLL. Sequenced by immunoSEQ multiplex PCR; TCRdb stores in-frame clones only, minus some. This table has 130,000 or so clones, approximately 85% appearing once. The material sequenced was PBMCs, taken after 24 months of ibrutinib treatment. The origin of the receptors is a human donor with chronic lymphocytic leukemia.

The chain uses TRBV15 and TRBJ2-4, with no clear D. Germline V gene data show CDR1 as LNHNV and CDR2 as YYDKDF (reference sequence). CDR3 length: 13 amino acids. The V and J ends lost 7 bases and 3 bases respectively, with 10 bases between them. The CDR3 spells CATMRTRKNIQYF. The CDR3 bases are TGTGCCACCATGCGGACCCGCAAAAACATTCAGTACTTC.

This clone came up once. The rearrangement joins TRBV19 to TRBJ2-7; D ambiguous. The CDR3 is made up of 14 amino acids. Germline assignment: CDR1 LNHDA and CDR2 SQIVND (reference sequence). Deletions cut 5 bases from V and 5 bases from J, with 16 bases between. The CDR3 protein is CASSPLVGFDEQYF. The CDR3 DNA reads as TGTGCCAGTAGTCCACTGGTGGGGTTCGACGAGCAGTACTTC.

V and J are TRBV7-3 and TRBJ2-1, with TRBD1 identical over 7 bases. Losses at the gene ends were 5 bases for V and 4 bases for J; bases not matched to a gene: 2. Per germline, CDR1 SGHTA and CDR2 FQGTGA. The CDR3 is 13 amino acids. The CDR3, as DNA: TGTGCCAGCAGCACGACAGGGTACAATGAGCAGTTCTTC. This sequence encodes CASSTTGYNEQFF.

This clone was picked up a small number of times. The chain carries TRBV27 and TRBJ1-2; 9 bases are shared with TRBD1. The V gene end was trimmed by 5 bases and the J gene end by 8 bases; junction bases not matched to a gene: 12. Per germline, CDR1 MNHEY and CDR2 SMNVEV (reference sequence). The CDR3 has 15 amino acids. DNA for the CDR3: TGTGCCAGCAGTACCAAGGACAGGGGAAGTGGGGGCTACACCTTC. It translates to CASSTKDRGSGGYTF.

The V call is TRBV27, the J call TRBJ2-1; D call uncertain. Germline V gene lookup returns CDR1 MNHEY and CDR2 SMNVEV (reference sequence). The ends were cut back, 3 bases at V and 6 bases at J, with 15 bases in the middle. The CDR3 runs to 15 residues. The CDR3 loop is CASSLAGSASNEQFF. CDR3 coding DNA: TGTGCCAGCAGTTTGGCCGGGTCGGCTTCCAATGAGCAGTTCTTC.

V and J are TRBV19 and TRBJ1-4; 9 positions match TRBD1. V lost 1 base, J lost 5 bases, and 2 bases stayed unmatched. The CDR3 spans 15 residues. Germline V gene data show CDR1 as LNHDA and CDR2 as SQIVND (reference sequence). CDR3 DNA: TGTGCCAGTAGTATAGGCGGACAGGGGAATGAAAAACTGTTTTTT. Translation: CASSIGGQGNEKLFF.

The gene calls are TRBV28 and TRBJ2-7; the D is unclear. The CDR3 length is 14 residues. V was cut by 6 bases and J by 3 bases, with 15 bases left in between. CDR1 MDHEN and CDR2 SYDVKM come from the germline V gene. For the CDR3, the DNA is TGTGCCAGCAGCCTAAGGTACGCCAACTACGAGCAGTACTTC. Protein sequence: CASSLRYANYEQYF.

This clone was seen a few times. The rearrangement links TRBV6-6 to TRBJ1-5; D is undetermined. Germline CDR1 and CDR2: MNHNY and SVGAGI (reference sequence). The CDR3 sequence is 14 residues long. Deletions cut 6 bases from V and 4 bases from J, with 13 bases between. For the CDR3, the DNA is TGTGCCAGCAGCGCGGGGAGGGAAAATCAGCCCCAGCATTTT. Translation gives CASSAGRENQPQHF.

This clone has only a few counts. V and J are TRBV7-2 and TRBJ2-6; 7 bases map to TRBD1. Germline V lookup: CDR1 SGHTA, CDR2 FQGNSA. After removal of 4 bases from V and 0 bases from J, the junction contained 6 bases not matched to a gene. CDR3 length: 17 residues. CDR3 amino acids: CASSSRQGSSGANVLTF. The CDR3 coding sequence is TGTGCCAGCAGCTCTCGACAGGGCTCCTCTGGGGCCAACGTCCTGACTTTC.

V gene TRBV18 combines with J gene TRBJ2-2; D might be TRBD1 or TRBD2, each matching 5 bases. V was clipped by 3 bases and J by 6 bases, with 23 bases between them. Germline CDR1 and CDR2: KGHSH and LQKENI. The CDR3 extends over 18 amino acids. The DNA for the CDR3 is TGTGCCAGCTCACCCCCTGGGGACCGGGACGGAGCACCCGGGGAGCTGTTTTTT. Its translation: CASSPPGDRDGAPGELFF.

The chain joins TRBV10-2 to TRBJ2-6, with D perhaps TRBD1 (5 bases). Trimming took 1 base from V and 0 from J, leaving 13 bases between them. Germline CDR1 is WSHSY and CDR2 is SAAADI. The CDR3 runs 18 residues. The CDR3 DNA reads TGCGCCAGCAGTGAGTTTCGGCAGGGCCCCTCTGGGGCCAACGTCCTGACTTTC. This encodes CASSEFRQGPSGANVLTF.

The CDR3 bases are TGTGCCAGCAGTTTAGCAGGGCCTTCTCGGGAGCAGTACTTC. Residues: CASSLAGPSREQYF. The chain links TRBV28 to TRBJ2-7; maybe TRBD1 (5 bases). Germline V gene data show CDR1 as MDHEN and CDR2 as SYDVKM. This CDR3 is 14 amino acids long. V gave up 2 bases and J gave up 7 bases, with 15 bases separating them.

The chain links TRBV27 to TRBJ2-5, with 8 bases fitting TRBD2. Germline loops: CDR1 MNHEY, CDR2 SMNVEV (reference sequence). The CDR3 spans 12 residues. V gave up 11 bases and J gave up 3 bases; unmatched junction bases: 5. This chain's CDR3 is CAGGLAKETQYF. The CDR3 DNA reads as TGTGCCGGCGGACTAGCCAAAGAGACCCAGTACTTC.

This clone came up a few times. The chain has TRBV29-1 and TRBJ1-1; no clear D gene. The germline V and J ends were trimmed by 5 bases and 1 base, with 5 bases remaining between them. Germline V lookup: CDR1 SQVTM, CDR2 ANQGSEA. The CDR3 totals 11 residues. Here the CDR3 DNA reads TGCAGCGTTCACGCGAACACTGAAGCTTTCTTT. It encodes CSVHANTEAFF.

V gene TRBV2 combines with J gene TRBJ1-1, with a weak D call TRBD1 (5 bases). The V end was cut by 4 bases, the J end by 10 bases, with 16 bases between. Germline-derived CDR1 and CDR2 are SNHLY and FYNNEI. The CDR3 has 13 amino acids. The CDR3 coding sequence is TGTGCCAGCAGTGTGACCGGGACTTTGGTAGCTTTCTTT. Its protein is CASSVTGTLVAFF.

The rearrangement uses TRBV28 and TRBJ1-5; D possibly corresponds to TRBD1 (6 bases). V dropped 2 bases and J dropped 2 bases, with 10 bases sitting between them. The CDR3 sequence is 15 residues long. Germline V CDR1 and CDR2: MDHEN, SYDVKM. In DNA form, the CDR3 reads TGTGCCAGCAGTTTACTAGGGGGTGGCAATCAGCCCCAGCATTTT. It specifies CASSLLGGGNQPQHF.

The J gene is TRBJ1-2, the V gene TRBV7-9, with 7 bases lining up with TRBD1. V trimming: 6 bases; J trimming: 4 bases; junction bases outside the gene matches: 8. Germline values: CDR1 SEHNR, CDR2 FQNEAQ (reference sequence). The CDR3 totals 14 residues. The CDR3 DNA reads as TGTGCCAGCAGTTCACTGGGACAGACCTATGGCTACACCTTC. Its protein product is CASSSLGQTYGYTF.